This T cell receptor beta chain was documented in a study of cytomegalovirus exposure and HLA in healthy donors. Study-wide findings and caveats: The authors confirmed in vitro that a few CMV-associated chains were specific for CMV antigens.

As regards this clone: Its target is unknown.

The PCR used 60 Vbeta and 13 Jbeta primers. The data were produced by immunoSEQ multiplex PCR, yet TCRdb's version contains in-frame clones alone and is incomplete. In the table there are 160,000 or so clones, roughly 81% of which are singletons. This CDR3 comprises 15 residues. Germline trimming cut 4 bases from V and 2 bases from J; bases unmatched to any gene: 7. In germline, CDR1 is SGHRS, CDR2 YFSETQ. Sequencing was performed on PBMCs. V is TRBV5-1 and J is TRBJ2-5; TRBD1 aligns across 8 bases. The origin of this receptor is a woman under 30 in good health and CMV-seropositive. This chain's CDR3 is CASSQQGTGQETQYF. The CDR3 DNA sequence: TGCGCCAGCAGCCAACAGGGGACAGGTCAAGAGACCCAGTACTTC.